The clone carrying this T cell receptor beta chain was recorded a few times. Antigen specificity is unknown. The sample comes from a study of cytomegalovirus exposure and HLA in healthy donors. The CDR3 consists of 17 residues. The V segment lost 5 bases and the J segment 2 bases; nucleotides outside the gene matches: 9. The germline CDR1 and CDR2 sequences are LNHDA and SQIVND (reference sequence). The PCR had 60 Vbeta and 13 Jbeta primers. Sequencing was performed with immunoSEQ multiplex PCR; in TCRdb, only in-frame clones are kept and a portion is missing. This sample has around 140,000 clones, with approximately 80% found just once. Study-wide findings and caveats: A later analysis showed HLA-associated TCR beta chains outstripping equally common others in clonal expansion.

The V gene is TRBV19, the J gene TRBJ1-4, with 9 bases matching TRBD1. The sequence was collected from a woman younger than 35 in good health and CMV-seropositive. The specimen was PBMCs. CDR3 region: CASSLPGQGSTNEKLFF. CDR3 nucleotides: TGTGCCAGTAGTTTACCGGGACAGGGTTCGACTAATGAAAAACTGTTTTTT.